Here is one TCR beta chain with its context. Per the authors' pipeline: Junction-only sequences produced by ImmunoSEQ had no quality scores, so filtering differed. Some clones are missing from TCRdb's copy, which holds only in-frame ones; the method was immunoSEQ multiplex PCR. The D gene and trimming were derived from the DNA, and the V and J assignments and clone size from that table. The data show roughly 2.4 million clones, with around 95% seen just once and less than 0.15% held by the top ten. V lost 6 bases and J lost 2, with 11 bases in between. The CDR3 length is 14 residues. The germline V gene has CDR1 SGHRS and CDR2 YFSETQ. This record belongs to a study of shared clonotypes between healthy human individuals. Study donors comprised healthy, HIV-negative adults devoid of recent acute infection or vaccination. Memory CD4+ cells were the fraction left after CD45RA+ naive selection.

The clonotype originates from a man between 18 and 29 years old in good health. The chain is built from TRBV5-1 and TRBJ2-2, with D maybe TRBD2 (5 bases). The sequencing sample was made of naive CD4+ T cells sorted from blood. Subset of the sample: CD45RA+ positively selected. The CDR3 DNA reads as TGCGCCAGCACCCCCGGGATTAACACCGGGGAGCTGTTTTTT. Its protein product is CASTPGINTGELFF. The full variable domain, rest sourced from reference TRBV5-1 and TRBJ2-2, is KAGVTQTPRYLIKTRGQQVTLSCSPISGHRSVSWYQQTPGQGLQFLFEYFSETQRNKGNFPGRFSGRQFSNSRSEMNVSTLELGDSALYLCASTPGINTGELFFGEGSRLTVL.